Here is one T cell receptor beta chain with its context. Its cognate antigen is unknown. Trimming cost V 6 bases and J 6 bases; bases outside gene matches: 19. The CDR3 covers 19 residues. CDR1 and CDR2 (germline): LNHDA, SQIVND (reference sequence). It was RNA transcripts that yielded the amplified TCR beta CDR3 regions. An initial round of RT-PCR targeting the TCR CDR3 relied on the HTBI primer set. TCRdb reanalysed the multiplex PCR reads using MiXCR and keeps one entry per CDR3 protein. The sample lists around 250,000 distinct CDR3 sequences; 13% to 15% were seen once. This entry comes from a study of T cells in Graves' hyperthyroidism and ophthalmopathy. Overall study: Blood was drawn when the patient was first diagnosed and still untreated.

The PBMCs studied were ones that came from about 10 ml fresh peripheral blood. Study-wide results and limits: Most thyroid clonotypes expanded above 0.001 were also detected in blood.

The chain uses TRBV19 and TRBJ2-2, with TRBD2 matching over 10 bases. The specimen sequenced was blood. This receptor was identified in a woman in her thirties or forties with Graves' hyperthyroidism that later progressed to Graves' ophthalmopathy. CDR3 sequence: CASSKRAGASGSFAGELFF. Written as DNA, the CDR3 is TGTGCCAGTAGCAAGAGAGCCGGGGCTAGCGGGAGTTTTGCCGGGGAGCTGTTTTTT.